A selection of T cell receptor beta chains follows, all from one sample in a study of cytomegalovirus exposure and HLA in healthy donors. Profiled with immunoSEQ multiplex PCR; TCRdb holds only in-frame clones, not every one. In the table there are 150,000 to 200,000 clones, 55% to 75% of which are singletons. Sequencing was performed on PBMCs. These receptors all stem from a human donor in good health. Both conserved end residues are part of each CDR3. Fields, in order: V gene, D gene, clone size, J gene, CDR3 protein, CDR3 DNA. The D gene is left open where the match is weak. Clone size is shown for a subset of rows, as once, few, many or a class of expanded clone.

V: TRBV6-6
D: NA
size: NA
J: TRBJ1-5
CDR3: CASTDSSYGSQHF
DNA: TGTGCCAGCACGGACAGCTCCTATGGGTCCCAGCATTTT

V: TRBV5-1
D: NA
size: NA
J: TRBJ2-7
CDR3: CASSLTASYEQYF
DNA: TGCGCCAGCAGCTTGACAGCCTCCTACGAGCAGTACTTC

V: TRBV2
D: TRBD1
size: few
J: TRBJ1-6
CDR3: CASRGQSSYNSPLHF
DNA: TGTGCCAGCAGGGGACAGAGCTCCTATAATTCACCCCTCCACTTT

V: TRBV5-6
D: TRBD2
size: NA
J: TRBJ2-5
CDR3: CASSLLAGGAEETQYF
DNA: TGTGCCAGCAGCTTATTAGCGGGGGGGGCGGAAGAGACCCAGTACTTC

V: TRBV4-1
D: NA
size: NA
J: TRBJ1-2
CDR3: CASSQAISGGYGYTF
DNA: TGCGCCAGCAGCCAAGCAATCTCCGGGGGCTATGGCTACACCTTC

V: TRBV19
D: NA
size: NA
J: TRBJ1-2
CDR3: CASFGQTFYGYTF
DNA: TGTGCCAGTTTTGGACAGACTTTCTATGGCTACACCTTC

V: TRBV29-1
D: NA
size: NA
J: TRBJ1-5
CDR3: CSAGTNSNQPQHF
DNA: TGCAGCGCTGGGACAAATAGCAATCAGCCCCAGCATTTT

V: TRBV27
D: TRBD1
size: NA
J: TRBJ2-7
CDR3: CASSLRGQSAYEQYF
DNA: TGTGCCAGCAGTCTCAGGGGGCAATCTGCCTACGAGCAGTACTTC

V: TRBV27
D: TRBD1
size: NA
J: TRBJ2-3
CDR3: CASSLYGPGQQSDTQYF
DNA: TGTGCCAGCAGTTTATATGGACCGGGACAGCAATCAGATACGCAGTATTTT

V: TRBV18
D: TRBD1
size: NA
J: TRBJ1-1
CDR3: CASSQGDRGSGGEAFF
DNA: TGTGCCAGCTCACAAGGGGACAGGGGATCAGGGGGTGAAGCTTTCTTT

V: TRBV6-6
D: NA
size: NA
J: TRBJ1-2
CDR3: CASSYRGGRDGGYTF
DNA: TGTGCCAGCAGTTACCGGGGGGGCAGGGACGGAGGCTACACCTTC

V: TRBV5-6
D: NA
size: NA
J: TRBJ2-7
CDR3: CASSPGDGFVQYF
DNA: TGTGCCAGCAGCCCAGGTGATGGTTTCGTGCAGTACTTC

V: TRBV5-1
D: TRBD1
size: NA
J: TRBJ2-3
CDR3: CASSSDGTGSTDTQYF
DNA: TGCGCCAGCAGCTCGGACGGGACAGGAAGCACAGATACGCAGTATTTT

V: TRBV5-1
D: TRBD2
size: NA
J: TRBJ2-5
CDR3: CASSLDSGAQETQYF
DNA: TGCGCCAGCAGCTTGGATAGCGGGGCCCAAGAGACCCAGTACTTC

V: TRBV5-1
D: TRBD1
size: NA
J: TRBJ2-1
CDR3: CASSFPPLHRDRGITPSSYNEQFF
DNA: TGCGCCAGCAGCTTCCCCCCTCTCCACCGGGACAGGGGGATAACACCTAGCTCCTACAATGAGCAGTTCTTC

V: TRBV29-1
D: TRBD2
size: NA
J: TRBJ2-7
CDR3: CSVWLAGGSYEQYF
DNA: TGCAGCGTTTGGCTAGCGGGGGGGTCCTACGAGCAGTACTTC

V: TRBV6-6
D: TRBD1
size: NA
J: TRBJ1-3
CDR3: CASSLTGTSGNIIYF
DNA: TGTGCCAGCAGCCTGACAGGGACCTCTGGAAACATCATATATTTT

V: TRBV12-5
D: TRBD1
size: few
J: TRBJ2-7
CDR3: CASGSGTGEEEQYF
DNA: TGTGCTAGTGGCTCCGGGACAGGGGAGGAGGAGCAGTACTTC

V: TRBV11-3
D: NA
size: NA
J: TRBJ1-3
CDR3: CASSQNRVDTIYF
DNA: TGTGCCAGCAGCCAAAACAGGGTGGACACCATATATTTT

V: TRBV9
D: TRBD1
size: NA
J: TRBJ2-7
CDR3: CASSASGQVSYEQYF
DNA: TGTGCCAGCAGCGCCTCGGGACAGGTTTCTTACGAGCAGTACTTC

V: TRBV2
D: NA
size: NA
J: TRBJ2-5
CDR3: CASSDEVRETQYF
DNA: TGTGCCAGCAGTGATGAGGTGAGAGAGACCCAGTACTTC

V: TRBV25-1
D: TRBD2
size: NA
J: TRBJ2-2
CDR3: CASQGLAGTGELFF
DNA: TGTGCCAGCCAGGGACTAGCGGGGACCGGGGAGCTGTTTTTT

V: TRBV19
D: TRBD1
size: NA
J: TRBJ1-3
CDR3: CASSPGTGDAISGNTIYF
DNA: TGTGCCAGTAGTCCTGGGACAGGAGACGCAATCTCTGGAAACACCATATATTTT

V: TRBV6-5
D: NA
size: few
J: TRBJ2-1
CDR3: CASSLGVISYNEQFF
DNA: TGTGCCAGCAGTCTCGGGGTGATCTCCTACAATGAGCAGTTCTTC

V: TRBV5-6
D: TRBD1
size: NA
J: TRBJ2-7
CDR3: CASSYGTGVCEQYF
DNA: TGTGCCAGCAGCTACGGGACAGGTGTCTGCGAGCAGTACTTC

V: TRBV11-2
D: NA
size: once
J: TRBJ1-6
CDR3: CASSLDSSYNSPLHF
DNA: TGTGCCAGCAGCTTGGACAGCTCCTATAATTCACCCCTCCACTTT

V: TRBV9
D: NA
size: few
J: TRBJ1-4
CDR3: CASSVDTGVNEKLFF
DNA: TGTGCCAGCAGCGTAGACACCGGAGTTAATGAAAAACTGTTTTTT

V: TRBV9
D: TRBD2
size: NA
J: TRBJ2-1
CDR3: CASSVSVLGTRYNEQFF
DNA: TGTGCCAGCAGCGTAAGTGTGCTGGGGACTAGATATAATGAGCAGTTCTTC

V: TRBV9
D: NA
size: NA
J: TRBJ2-2
CDR3: CASSVESISGRGELFF
DNA: TGTGCCAGCAGCGTAGAATCTATTAGTGGGCGCGGGGAGCTGTTTTTT

V: TRBV11-2
D: NA
size: NA
J: TRBJ1-1
CDR3: CASRSGPRDTEAFF
DNA: TGTGCCAGCAGGTCCGGCCCCAGGGACACTGAAGCTTTCTTT

V: TRBV7-2
D: TRBD2
size: NA
J: TRBJ2-1
CDR3: CASSLLTRAGGYYNEQFF
DNA: TGTGCCAGCAGCTTATTAACCCGAGCGGGGGGTTACTACAATGAGCAGTTCTTC

V: TRBV11-1
D: NA
size: NA
J: TRBJ1-6
CDR3: CASSLRNSPLHF
DNA: TGTGCCAGCAGCTTGCGGAATTCACCCCTCCACTTT

V: TRBV15
D: TRBD1
size: few
J: TRBJ1-3
CDR3: CATSRDSPGGYSGNTIYF
DNA: TGTGCCACCAGCAGAGATTCCCCAGGGGGCTACTCTGGAAACACCATATATTTT

V: TRBV11-2
D: TRBD2
size: NA
J: TRBJ2-5
CDR3: CASSPRGGIQETQYF
DNA: TGTGCCAGCAGCCCCCGGGGGGGCATCCAAGAGACCCAGTACTTC

V: TRBV30
D: TRBD2
size: once
J: TRBJ2-5
CDR3: CAWNIAGGTQETQYF
DNA: TGTGCCTGGAACATAGCGGGGGGGACCCAAGAGACCCAGTACTTC

V: TRBV6-1
D: NA
size: medium-sized
J: TRBJ1-5
CDR3: CASSPWTGNQPQHF
DNA: TGTGCCAGCAGTCCCTGGACAGGCAATCAGCCCCAGCATTTT

V: TRBV2
D: NA
size: NA
J: TRBJ1-1
CDR3: CASSESRGWDTEAFF
DNA: TGTGCCAGCAGTGAGTCGCGGGGCTGGGACACTGAAGCTTTCTTT